These T cell receptor beta chains were read from a single sample in a study of CD8+CD57+ T cells in acquired aplastic anemia. Each CDR3 protein gets one entry after TCRdb re-called the reads with MiXCR. The table shows approximately 160,000 distinct CDR3 sequences, with approximately 44% occurring only once. Specimen: sorted CD4+, CD8+, or CD8+CD57+ T cells (not recorded which) from PBMCs. These TCRs come from a human donor with aplastic anemia. Each CDR3 is given with its conserved first and last residue. The D gene is left open where the match is weak. Part of the rows lack a size; the others show once, few, many or a class for expanded clones.

d_call,clone_size,j_call,v_call,cdr3_aa,cdr3_nt
.,.,TRBJ2-7,TRBV7-6,CAPPSTVGGHEQYF,TGTGCCCCCCCGAGTACTGTTGGGGGCCACGAGCAGTACTTT
TRBD1,many,TRBJ1-2,TRBV5-1,CASSLNAGTGFYGYTF,TGCGCCAGCAGCTTAAACGCCGGGACAGGGTTCTATGGCTACACCTTC
.,many,TRBJ1-5,TRBV15,CATSRGQGGNQPQHF,TGTGCCACCAGCAGAGGTCAGGGTGGCAATCAGCCCCAGCATTTT
.,.,TRBJ1-2,TRBV5-1,CASSLEGTRNYGYTF,TGCGCCAGCAGCTTGGAAGGGACCCGAAACTATGGCTACACCTTC
.,.,TRBJ2-3,TRBV2,CASHSQGQQYF,TGTGCCAGCCACAGCCAGGGTCAGCAGTATTTC
.,.,TRBJ1-1,TRBV2,CASSEAGPNTEAFF,TGTGCCAGCAGTGAAGCAGGGCCGAACACTGAAGCTTTCTTT
.,.,TRBJ1-6,TRBV11-1,CASSSAGMGGNSPLHF,TGTGCCAGCAGCTCGGCAGGCATGGGGGGTAATTCACCCCTCCACTTT
.,.,TRBJ2-6,TRBV9,CASSSGAGANVLTF,TGTGCCAGCAGCTCCGGGGCGGGGGCCAACGTCCTGACTTTC
.,once,TRBJ2-3,TRBV5-1,CASSDRSGTDTQYF,TGCGCCAGCAGCGACCGATCAGGCACAGATACGCAGTATTTT
.,many,TRBJ1-6,TRBV14,CASSQSQGVNSPLHF,TGTGCCAGCAGCCAAAGTCAAGGAGTTAATTCACCCCTCCACTTT
TRBD1,many,TRBJ1-6,TRBV7-2,CASSLDRGNSPLHF,TGTGCCAGCAGCTTAGACAGGGGTAATTCACCCCTCCACTTT
.,.,TRBJ2-5,TRBV29-1,CSVIRPGAQETQYF,TGCAGCGTTATCAGGCCAGGGGCGCAAGAGACCCAGTACTTC